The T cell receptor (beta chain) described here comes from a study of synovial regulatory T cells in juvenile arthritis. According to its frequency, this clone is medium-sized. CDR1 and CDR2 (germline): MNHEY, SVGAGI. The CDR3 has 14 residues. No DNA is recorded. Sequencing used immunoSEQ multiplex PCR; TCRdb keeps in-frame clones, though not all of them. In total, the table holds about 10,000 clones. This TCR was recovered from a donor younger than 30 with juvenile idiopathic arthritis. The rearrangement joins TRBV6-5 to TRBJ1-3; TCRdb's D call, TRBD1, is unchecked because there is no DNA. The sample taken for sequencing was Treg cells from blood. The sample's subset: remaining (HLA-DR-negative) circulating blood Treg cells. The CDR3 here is CASRPTGTGNTIYF.